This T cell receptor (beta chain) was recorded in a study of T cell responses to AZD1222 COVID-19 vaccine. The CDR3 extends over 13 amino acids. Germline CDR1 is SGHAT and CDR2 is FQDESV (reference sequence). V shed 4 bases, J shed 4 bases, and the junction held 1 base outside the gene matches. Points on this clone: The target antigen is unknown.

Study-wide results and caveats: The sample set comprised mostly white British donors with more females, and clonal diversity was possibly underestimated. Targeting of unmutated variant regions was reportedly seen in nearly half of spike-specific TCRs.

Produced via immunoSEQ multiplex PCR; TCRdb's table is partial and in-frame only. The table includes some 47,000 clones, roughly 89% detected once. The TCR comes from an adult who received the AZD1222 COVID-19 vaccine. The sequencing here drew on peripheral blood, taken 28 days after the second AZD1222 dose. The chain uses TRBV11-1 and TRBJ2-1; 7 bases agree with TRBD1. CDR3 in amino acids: CASSSGQYNEQFF. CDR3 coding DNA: TGTGCCAGCAGCTCGGGACAGTACAATGAGCAGTTCTTC.